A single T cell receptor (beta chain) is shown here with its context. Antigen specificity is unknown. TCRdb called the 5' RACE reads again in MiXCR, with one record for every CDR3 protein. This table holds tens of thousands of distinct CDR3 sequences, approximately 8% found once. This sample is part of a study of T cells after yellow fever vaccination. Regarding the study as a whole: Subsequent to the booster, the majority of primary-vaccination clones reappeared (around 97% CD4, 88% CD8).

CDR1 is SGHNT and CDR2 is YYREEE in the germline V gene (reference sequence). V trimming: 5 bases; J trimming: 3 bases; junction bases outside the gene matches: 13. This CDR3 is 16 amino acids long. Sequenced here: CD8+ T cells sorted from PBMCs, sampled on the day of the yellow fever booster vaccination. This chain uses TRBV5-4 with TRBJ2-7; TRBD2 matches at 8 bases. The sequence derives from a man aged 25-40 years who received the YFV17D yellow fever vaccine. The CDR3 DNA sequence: TGTGCCAGCAGATTTGAGGGCACTAGCGGTTACTACGAGCAGTACTTC. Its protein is CASRFEGTSGYYEQYF.